Sequencing of this TCR beta chain was carried out in a study of regulatory T cells in long-lasting Graves disease. At least ten counts were recorded for this clonotype. In building TCR beta libraries, iRepertoire HTBI primers were used together with Arm-PCR of CDR3 regions. TCRdb analysed the multiplex PCR reads with MiXCR anew, one entry per CDR3 protein. This repertoire shows roughly 320,000 distinct CDR3 sequences, around 17% found once; its top ten account for around 27%. Time point given: newly diagnosed GD, antithyroid drugs for less than 3 months. PBMC-extracted RNA yielded the TCR library. Patients all came to the study from an endocrinology department in Xi'an, China. A volume of nine milliliters of peripheral blood was collected in EDTA tubes. J gave up 1 base and V 6 bases, and 12 bases lay outside the gene matches. Per the germline V gene, CDR1 is MDHEN and CDR2 is SYDVKM. The CDR3 consists of 17 residues.

The same specimen was also included in a second study, on T cells in Graves' hyperthyroidism and ophthalmopathy. That investigation notes: The TCR CDR3 first-round RT-PCR relied on the HTBI primer set.

This specimen was peripheral blood mononuclear cells (PBMCs), taken at new diagnosis, from a patient treated with antithyroid drugs. The chain couples TRBV28 to TRBJ1-5, with 7 bases fitting TRBD1. The sequence was collected from a man aged 40-55 years with Graves disease. CDR3 residues: CASRAEGGGESNQPQHF. The CDR3 DNA reads TGTGCCAGCAGGGCTGAGGGAGGGGGCGAGAGCAATCAGCCCCAGCATTTT.